What follows are 12 T cell receptor beta chains derived from one specimen sequenced in a study of T cell changes during pregnancy in multiple sclerosis. Data came from immunoSEQ multiplex PCR; TCRdb stores just in-frame clones and leaves some out. Of some 55,000 clones listed, 91% were seen once; the top ten hold 1% to 1.5%. This material consisted of peripheral blood, taken after pregnancy. The receptors originated from a female donor in good health, enrolled as a control in a pregnancy study.

J is TRBJ2-3 and V is TRBV28; TRBD1 aligns across 8 bases. This CDR3 comprises 16 residues. Germline V gives CDR1 MDHEN, CDR2 SYDVKM. Unmatched junction bases numbered 8, after V lost 4 bases and J lost 2 bases. The CDR3 DNA reads TGTGCCAGCAGTTCCCAGGACAGGGAGATCACAGATACGCAGTATTTT. Translated, it gives CASSSQDREITDTQYF.

The rearrangement joins TRBV5-1 to TRBJ1-2; TRBD1 matches 7 bases. CDR1 and CDR2 from the germline V gene are SGHRS and YFSETQ. Trimming cost V 2 bases and J 5 bases; bases outside gene matches: 9. The CDR3 totals 15 residues. CDR3 residues: CASSLGQVGVYGYTF. The CDR3, as DNA: TGCGCCAGCAGCTTAGGACAGGTTGGTGTTTATGGCTACACCTTC.

The chain couples TRBV4-3 to TRBJ2-1; D possibly corresponds to TRBD2 (6 bases). Germline V gene sequence: CDR1 LGHNA, CDR2 YSLEER. This CDR3 region has 17 residues. The germline V and J ends were trimmed by 0 bases and 5 bases, with 17 bases remaining between them. The CDR3 sequence is CASSQERTRGLNNEQFF. CDR3 nucleotide sequence: TGCGCCAGCAGCCAAGAGAGGACTCGGGGGTTAAACAATGAGCAGTTCTTC.

The rearrangement joins TRBV6-6 to TRBJ1-1; tentatively, D is TRBD1 (6 bases). V shed 7 bases and J shed 6 bases, with 15 bases lying between them. Germline-derived CDR1 and CDR2 are MNHNY and SVGAGI (reference sequence). This CDR3 contains 13 residues. Written as DNA, the CDR3 is TGTGCCAGCAACCCTTCGGGGGGCTCTGAAGCTTTCTTT. This translates into CASNPSGGSEAFF.

The V call is TRBV5-5, the J call TRBJ1-4, with D possibly TRBD1 on 6 matching bases. The CDR3 length is 15 residues. V dropped 4 bases and J dropped 4 bases, with 14 bases sitting between them. CDR1 SGHKS and CDR2 YYEKEE come from the germline V gene (reference sequence). The CDR3 nucleotides are TGTGCCAGCAGCCACCCAGGGGAAGGTAATGAAAAACTGTTTTTT. Protein product: CASSHPGEGNEKLFF.

The rearrangement links TRBV4-1 to TRBJ1-2; possibly TRBD1 for D (5 bases). Germline CDR1 MGHRA, CDR2 YSYEKL. Deletions cut 4 bases from V and 1 base from J, with 10 bases between. This CDR3 region has 14 residues. The CDR3 nucleotides are TGCGCCAGCAGCCCCCTGACAGTTAACTATGGCTACACCTTC. Translated, it gives CASSPLTVNYGYTF.

This chain joins TRBV7-9 and TRBJ2-2, with D unclear. Trimming removed 5 bases at V and 2 bases at J, with 18 bases between. This CDR3 comprises 17 residues. Germline CDR1 is SEHNR and CDR2 is FQNEAQ (reference sequence). CDR3: CASSSATYRDNTGELFF. CDR3 bases: TGTGCCAGCAGCAGTGCGACGTACAGAGACAACACCGGGGAGCTGTTTTTT.

The V gene is TRBV7-2, the J gene TRBJ2-5, with 7 bases matching TRBD2. This CDR3 is built from 11 residues. V gave up 6 bases and J gave up 13 bases; unmatched junction bases: 8. Germline V gene sequence: CDR1 SGHTA, CDR2 FQGNSA. The CDR3 sequence: CASSYLSGWYF. The CDR3 DNA sequence: TGTGCCAGCAGTTACCTTAGCGGGTGGTACTTC.

V usage is TRBV6-5 and J usage is TRBJ2-7, with TRBD2 as a possible D gene (6 bases). The CDR3 sequence is 14 residues long. Germline V gene data show CDR1 as MNHEY and CDR2 as SVGAGI. The germline V and J ends were trimmed by 0 bases and 1 base, with 7 bases remaining between them. The DNA of the CDR3 is TGTGCCAGCAGTTACTCTGGGGGGTCCTACGAGCAGTACTTC. The encoded protein is CASSYSGGSYEQYF.

V gene TRBV4-1 combines with J gene TRBJ1-2, with a possible D match to TRBD1 (6 bases). The length of the CDR3 is 13 residues. CDR1 is MGHRA, CDR2 YSYEKL, per germline. Trimming shortened V by 5 bases and J by 2 bases, and 9 bases separated the two germline ends. The DNA of the CDR3 is TGCGCCAGCAGCTCAGGACAGAACTATGGCTACACCTTC. It codes for CASSSGQNYGYTF.

This chain links TRBV19 with TRBJ2-1; D possibly corresponds to TRBD2 (6 bases). The germline gives CDR1 LNHDA, CDR2 SQIVND (reference sequence). The CDR3 is 15 residues long. V lost 1 base and J 5 bases, leaving 12 bases between the germline ends. CDR3 in DNA: TGTGCCAGTAGTATAGTGACGGGAGACCACAATGAGCAGTTCTTC. The encoded protein is CASSIVTGDHNEQFF.

V usage is TRBV30 and J usage is TRBJ2-7; D is uncertain. This CDR3 is 12 amino acids long. Germline V gene data show CDR1 as GTSNPN and CDR2 as SVGIG (reference sequence). Trimming shortened V by 2 bases and J by 0 bases, and 5 bases separated the two germline ends. The CDR3 protein is CAWSRHSYEQYF. The CDR3 DNA is TGTGCCTGGAGTAGACACTCCTACGAGCAGTACTTC. The full variable domain, in which reference TRBV30 and TRBJ2-7 provide the parts outside the CDR3, is SQTIHQWPATLVQPVGSPLSLECTVEGTSNPNLYWYRQAAGRGLQLLFYSVGIGQISSEVPQNLSASRPQDRQFILSSKKLLLSDSGFYLCAWSRHSYEQYFGPGTRLTVT.